The 17 T cell receptor beta chains below come from one sample, sequenced in a study of T cell repertoires in cytomegalovirus infection. TCRdb independently ran MiXCR on the reads; one entry per CDR3 protein. The sample includes around 89,000 distinct CDR3 sequences, less than 30% of them seen just once. Antigens for these TCRs are unknown. The sequenced sample was CD8+ T cells from cultured PBMCs, obtained from culture after CMV antigen stimulation. The receptors were sampled from a human donor in good health (CMV status not recorded). Some clones in this sample may be carry-over from other donors' samples.

This clonotype has just one count. This chain uses TRBV7-6 with TRBJ2-7, with 10 bases that match TRBD1. Trimming removed 6 bases from V and 4 bases from J; junction bases left unmatched: 9. The CDR3 length is 15 residues. Germline lookup yields CDR1 SGHVS and CDR2 FNYEAQ. CDR3 nucleotides: TGTGCCAGCAGTCCTTCCGGACAGGGGGATTACGAGCAGTACTTC. Residues: CASSPSGQGDYEQYF. The variable domain in full, with the rest retrieved from reference TRBV7-6 and TRBJ2-7, is GAGVSQSPRYKVTKRGQDVALRCDPISGHVSLYWYRQALGQGPEFLTYFNYEAQQDKSGLPNDRFSAERPEGSISTLTIQRTEQRDSAMYRCASSPSGQGDYEQYFGPGTRLTVT.

This clonotype is a singleton in its sample. The gene calls are TRBV4-1 and TRBJ1-5; 9 nucleotides line up with TRBD1. V lost 5 bases, J lost 6 bases, and 5 bases stayed unmatched. CDR3 size: 14 residues. The germline V gene has CDR1 MGHRA and CDR2 YSYEKL. For the CDR3, the DNA is TGCGCCAGCAGCGCCGGGACAGGGACTCAGCCCCAGCATTTT. Translation gives CASSAGTGTQPQHF.

This chain joins TRBV19 and TRBJ2-4; no clear D. The CDR3 totals 14 residues. The germline V gene has CDR1 LNHDA and CDR2 SQIVND (reference sequence). V was pared by 6 bases and J by 0 bases, with 9 bases between. The CDR3 DNA is TGTGCCAGTAGACAGACTCTAGCCAAAAACATTCAGTACTTC. Its translation is CASRQTLAKNIQYF. The complete variable domain, with remaining parts taken from reference TRBV19 and TRBJ2-4, reads DGGITQSPKYLFRKEGQNVTLSCEQNLNHDAMYWYRQDPGQGLRLIYYSQIVNDFQKGDIAEGYSVSREKKESFPLTVTSAQKNPTAFYLCASRQTLAKNIQYFGAGTRLSVL.

This clonotype showed up many times. This chain joins TRBV11-2 and TRBJ2-3, with 7 bases aligning to TRBD1. There are 15 residues in the CDR3. CDR1 and CDR2 (germline): SGHAT, FQNNGV. V lost 2 bases and J lost 1; bases outside the gene matches: 3. The CDR3 is CASSLNRGRTDTQYF. The CDR3 DNA sequence: TGTGCCAGCAGCTTAAACAGGGGTCGCACAGATACGCAGTATTTT.

The V and J genes are TRBV7-9 and TRBJ1-2; D is unresolved. V was trimmed by 3 bases and J by 7 bases, leaving 6 bases between them. The germline V gene has CDR1 SEHNR and CDR2 FQNEAQ (reference sequence). The CDR3 contains 11 residues. The CDR3 loop is CASSFGFGYTF. CDR3 DNA sequence: TGTGCCAGCAGCTTCGGGTTTGGCTACACCTTC.

The chain uses TRBV15 and TRBJ2-3; tentative D call: TRBD2 (5 bases). The CDR3 extends over 17 amino acids. V lost 1 base to trimming and J lost 4 bases, with 18 bases between them. Germline assignment: CDR1 LNHNV and CDR2 YYDKDF (reference sequence). The CDR3, as DNA: TGTGCCACCAGCAGAGCGGACTCAGGCACGGGCGCAGATACGCAGTATTTT. This gives the protein CATSRADSGTGADTQYF.

This chain connects TRBV6-5 to TRBJ1-4; TRBD1 aligns across 11 bases. The trim removed 6 bases at V and 8 bases at J, leaving 5 bases unmatched. Per germline, CDR1 MNHEY and CDR2 SVGAGI. This CDR3 has 14 amino acids. The CDR3 loop reads CASSGQGAEEKLFF. Written as DNA, the CDR3 is TGTGCCAGCAGCGGACAGGGGGCTGAAGAAAAACTGTTTTTT.

This clonotype was detected a few times. The chain employs TRBV14 and TRBJ2-7; unclear D gene. The CDR3 runs 14 residues. Per germline, CDR1 SGHDN and CDR2 FVKESK. V was clipped by 1 base and J by 3 bases, with 10 bases between them. For the CDR3, the DNA is TGTGCCAGCAGCCAAGGAGGATCCGTCTACGAGCAGTACTTC. Protein product: CASSQGGSVYEQYF.

This sequence joins TRBV14 and TRBJ2-7; D is unresolved. The CDR3 is 12 residues long. Germline V CDR1 and CDR2: SGHDN, FVKESK. Trimming took off 0 bases at V and 4 bases at J, with 4 bases between the two ends. In DNA form, the CDR3 reads TGTGCCAGCAGCCAAGAATTTTACGAGCAGTACTTC. It yields the protein CASSQEFYEQYF.

A word on this clonotype: One end of the junction varies from germline; a read error may be responsible. The genes are TRBV6-8 and TRBJ1-6, with a tentative D call TRBD1 (5 bases). The CDR3 length is 17 residues. Germline CDR1 and CDR2: MNHGY and SAAAGT. As DNA, the CDR3 is TGTGCCGGAGGGATTGGCAGGGCCCACTCCTATAATTCACCCTTCCACTTT. Its translation is CAGGIGRAHSYNSPFHF.

This clonotype has at least ten counts. V usage is TRBV20-1 and J usage is TRBJ2-1, with 7 bases identical to TRBD2. In germline, CDR1 is DFQATT, CDR2 SNEGSKA (reference sequence). CDR3 size: 19 residues. V trimming: 0 bases; J trimming: 0 bases; junction bases outside the gene matches: 14. The CDR3 region is CSARDPQVGGGSSYNEQFF. The CDR3 coding sequence is TGCAGTGCTAGAGATCCCCAGGTGGGAGGCGGGAGCTCCTACAATGAGCAGTTCTTC.

This clonotype was found many times. The chain joins TRBV7-9 to TRBJ2-1; D perhaps matches TRBD2 (5 bases). This CDR3 has 13 residues. CDR1 SEHNR and CDR2 FQNEAQ come from the germline V gene (reference sequence). Trimming took 7 bases from V and 6 from J, leaving 13 bases between them. This chain's CDR3 is CASTPGLGNEQFF. The CDR3 DNA follows: TGTGCCAGCACCCCCGGACTCGGCAATGAGCAGTTCTTC.

The genes are TRBV11-2 and TRBJ2-5; a weak D match, TRBD2 (5 bases). Trimming removed 7 bases at V and 0 bases at J, with 6 bases between. Germline values: CDR1 SGHAT, CDR2 FQNNGV. The CDR3 is 12 amino acids. In nucleotides, the CDR3 is TGTGCCAGCATGGACTACCAAGAGACCCAGTACTTC. Its translation is CASMDYQETQYF.

A word on this clonotype: At one end, the junction sequence differs from germline, possibly due to a read error. The chain uses TRBV28 and TRBJ1-5; D gene ambiguous. CDR3 length: 13 amino acids. Germline V gives CDR1 MDHEN, CDR2 SYDVKM. The CDR3 region is CASSLGLNQPHLF. The CDR3 bases are TGTGCCAGCAGTCTCGGACTCAATCAGCCCCATCTTTTT.

This chain joins TRBV15 and TRBJ1-1; unclear D gene. The CDR3 has 14 residues. Germline V lookup: CDR1 LNHNV, CDR2 YYDKDF (reference sequence). The V end lost 5 bases, the J end lost 4 bases, and 14 bases lay between the germline ends. The CDR3 nucleotides read TGTGCCACCAGCCCCGGGGTTACGGGCACTGAAGCTTTCTTT. It codes for CATSPGVTGTEAFF.

A few counts support this clonotype. J is TRBJ2-1 and V is TRBV20-1, with a tentative D call TRBD1 (5 bases). This CDR3 spans 15 amino acids. Germline CDR1 reads DFQATT; CDR2 reads SNEGSKA (reference sequence). V lost 2 bases, J lost 3 bases, and 14 bases lay in between. The CDR3 reads CSARFRQNHYNEQFF. CDR3 nucleotides: TGCAGTGCTAGATTTCGACAGAACCACTACAATGAGCAGTTCTTC.

This clonotype was seen many times. V usage is TRBV7-8 and J usage is TRBJ1-2; a weak D match, TRBD1 (5 bases). This CDR3 region has 16 residues. Germline loops: CDR1 SGHVS, CDR2 FQNEAQ. V was trimmed by 1 base and J by 5 bases, leaving 17 bases between them. The CDR3 DNA follows: TGTGCCAGCAGCTTAGAATCGGGGGGAATTCCGTATGGCTACACCTTC. It translates to CASSLESGGIPYGYTF.